Below are 10 T cell receptor beta chains sequenced from a single sample in a study of blood T cell repertoires in COVID-19. Here immunoSEQ multiplex PCR was the method, and the copy in TCRdb shows in-frame clones only, minus some. Here the sample spans fewer than 450,000 clones, 90% being singletons. Sequences were obtained from PBMCs or T cells enriched from blood (not recorded which). The receptors shown here come from a man in his late teens or twenties who had recovered from COVID-19.

This chain links TRBV12-2 with TRBJ1-2; whether TRBD1, the table's D call, matches the DNA was not checked. TRBV12-2 is tagged as a pseudogene. This CDR3 spans 14 amino acids. The chain's CDR3 is CASRARGSDYGYTF. The DNA of the CDR3 is TGTGCAAGTCGAGCCAGGGGAAGCGACTATGGCTACACCTTC.

V is TRBV11-3 and J is TRBJ2-5, with TRBD1 identical over 7 bases. J lost 7 bases, V lost 3 bases, and 8 bases had no gene match. Germline values: CDR1 SGHNT, CDR2 YENEEA. CDR3 length equals 14 residues. The CDR3 reads CASSFGTAAGTQYF. The CDR3 bases are TGTGCCAGCAGCTTCGGGACAGCCGCAGGGACCCAGTACTTC.

The chain recombines TRBV5-5 with TRBJ2-1; D may be TRBD2 (6 bases). Germline CDR1 reads SGHKS; CDR2 reads YYEKEE (reference sequence). The V gene lost 6 bases and the J gene lost 3 bases, with 13 bases spanning the gap. The CDR3 has 14 amino acids. CDR3 bases: TGTGCCAGCATGCGGGGAGCGGACTACAATGAGCAGTTCTTC. As protein: CASMRGADYNEQFF.

The V gene is TRBV5-1, the J gene TRBJ2-1; D is possibly TRBD1 (5 bases). V was cut by 0 bases and J by 6 bases, with 13 bases left in between. Germline assignment: CDR1 SGHRS and CDR2 YFSETQ. The CDR3 spans 15 residues. The CDR3 region has the DNA TGCGCCAGCAGCTTGGTAGGGGCGGTGTTCAATGAGCAGTTCTTC. Its protein product is CASSLVGAVFNEQFF.

On this clone itself: Other DNA sequences in the same sample also yield this CDR3. The chain couples TRBV10-1 to TRBJ1-1; TRBD1 is a possible D gene (6 bases). V lost 3 bases and J lost 2, with 7 bases in between. Germline V gene lookup returns CDR1 WNHNN and CDR2 SYGVQD (reference sequence). The CDR3 contains 13 residues. The CDR3 protein is CASSEQGNTEAFF. CDR3 nucleotide sequence: TGCGCCAGCAGTGAACAGGGCAACACTGAAGCTTTCTTT.

The rearrangement joins TRBV5-4 to TRBJ2-1; 7 bases map to TRBD2. This CDR3 has 16 amino acids. The ends lost 0 bases at V and 1 base at J; junction bases unmatched: 4. Germline loops: CDR1 SGHNT, CDR2 YYREEE (reference sequence). In DNA, the CDR3 is TGTGCCAGCAGCTTGGATGGCGGGAGTTCCTACAATGAGCAGTTCTTC. It translates to CASSLDGGSSYNEQFF.

The table lists this clone with a count of one. The gene calls are TRBV5-6 and TRBJ2-3; possibly TRBD2 for D (6 bases). This CDR3 spans 15 amino acids. Germline CDR1 SGHDT, CDR2 YYEEEE. Trimming cost V 5 bases and J 1 base, with 14 bases left between them. CDR3 amino acids: CASSPSSGGTDTQYF. The DNA of the CDR3 is TGTGCCAGCAGTCCCTCGTCGGGGGGCACAGATACGCAGTATTTT. Drawing the rest from reference TRBV5-6 and TRBJ2-3, the complete variable domain is DAGVTQSPTHLIKTRGQQVTLRCSPKSGHDTVSWYQQALGQGPQFIFQYYEEEERQRGNFPDRFSGHQFPNYSSELNVNALLLGDSALYLCASSPSSGGTDTQYFGPGTRLTVL.

The J gene is TRBJ1-1, the V gene TRBV5-4, with D perhaps matching TRBD1 (6 bases). CDR3 length: 16 residues. Trimming took 4 bases from V and 1 from J, leaving 17 bases between them. CDR1 and CDR2 from the germline V gene are SGHNT and YYREEE (reference sequence). In DNA, the CDR3 is TGTGCCAGCAGCCCCCCCAACAGGGCAAGGAACACTGAAGCTTTCTTT. Translating gives CASSPPNRARNTEAFF.

The genes are TRBV28 and TRBJ2-7; TRBD2 aligns across 7 bases. Looked up from germline, CDR1 is MDHEN and CDR2 is SYDVKM. The CDR3 has 16 amino acids. V shed 6 bases, J shed 3 bases, and the junction held 14 bases outside the gene matches. The CDR3 nucleotides are TGTGCCAGCAGCAGTATGACTAGCTTGCCCTACTACGAGCAGTACTTC. This translates into CASSSMTSLPYYEQYF.

The chain combines TRBV2 with TRBJ1-5, with a possible D match to TRBD1 (6 bases). The CDR3 has 14 amino acids. Trimming pared 6 bases from V and 3 bases from J, leaving 12 bases between. Germline CDR1 is SNHLY and CDR2 is FYNNEI. Here the CDR3 DNA reads TGTGCCAGCAGCGAACAGGGATTCAATCAGCCCCAGCATTTT. Residues: CASSEQGFNQPQHF.